The sequence of this T cell receptor beta chain was determined in a study of blood T cell repertoires in COVID-19. At the level of the study: The origin of the acute and convalescent COVID-19 samples was the United States, Italy and Spain. From T cells, B-cell-depleted T cells, or PBMCs came the material, which was cDNA or gDNA.

Libraries were prepared by immunoSEQ multiplex PCR; TCRdb keeps only in-frame clonotypes and omits some of them. The repertoire has around 79,000 clones, roughly 91% of them found once; the top ten carry roughly 14%. Trimming took 0 bases from V and 3 from J, leaving 8 bases between them. Germline V lookup: CDR1 MDHEN, CDR2 SYDVKM. The CDR3 has 14 amino acids. The sequencing input was peripheral blood. This sequence originates from a man in his 70s with active or convalescent COVID-19. This chain joins TRBV28 and TRBJ2-5; no reliable D call. The DNA for the CDR3 is TGTGCCAGCAGTTTATGGGGCGTCAAAGAGACCCAGTACTTC. This codes for CASSLWGVKETQYF.